The 6 T cell receptor beta chains given below trace back to one sample, sequenced in a study of blood T cell repertoires in COVID-19. Only in-frame clones appear in the TCRdb table, and some are missing; sequencing was by immunoSEQ multiplex PCR. Of 200,000 to 250,000 clones in the sample, under 95% are singletons; the top ten hold around 1.2%. Specimen: peripheral blood. The receptors were gathered from a man aged 25 to 45 with acute or convalescent COVID-19.

The rearrangement joins TRBV15 to TRBJ2-1; 7 nucleotides align to TRBD2. V lost 8 bases, J lost 0 bases, and 16 bases stayed unmatched. Germline CDR1 is LNHNV and CDR2 is YYDKDF (reference sequence). There are 18 residues in the CDR3. CDR3 coding DNA: TGTGCCACCGGAGTTAGGACTAGTCCCCTTAGCTCCTACAATGAGCAGTTCTTC. Amino acid sequence: CATGVRTSPLSSYNEQFF.

The rearrangement uses TRBV6-5 and TRBJ2-7; D may be TRBD2 (5 bases). The germline CDR1 and CDR2 sequences are MNHEY and SVGAGI. The CDR3 runs to 15 residues. V gave up 2 bases and J gave up 7 bases, with 18 bases separating them. The CDR3 reads CASSYDTRSTGEQYF. CDR3 sequence (DNA): TGTGCCAGCAGTTACGATACTAGATCCACGGGGGAGCAGTACTTC.

The chain has TRBV5-6 and TRBJ1-6, with 8 bases aligning to TRBD1. The CDR3 sequence is 16 residues long. The germline V gene has CDR1 SGHDT and CDR2 YYEEEE. J lost 11 bases, V lost 3 bases, and 13 bases had no gene match. CDR3 coding DNA: TGTGCCAGCAGCTCACCCACGACAGGGGTTCTGACACCCCTCCACTTT. Protein product: CASSSPTTGVLTPLHF. Full variable domain (rest looked up from reference TRBV5-6 and TRBJ1-6): DAGVTQSPTHLIKTRGQQVTLRCSPKSGHDTVSWYQQALGQGPQFIFQYYEEEERQRGNFPDRFSGHQFPNYSSELNVNALLLGDSALYLCASSSPTTGVLTPLHFGNGTRLTVT.

The chain carries TRBV18 and TRBJ2-2, with TRBD2 identical over 13 bases. After removal of 3 bases from V and 5 bases from J, the junction contained 0 bases not matched to a gene. In germline, CDR1 is KGHSH, CDR2 LQKENI. This CDR3 is built from 15 residues. The CDR3 bases are TGTGCCAGCTCACCGGGACTAGCGGGAACCGGGGAGCTGTTTTTT. Residues: CASSPGLAGTGELFF.

This clone was seen only a few times. The chain uses TRBV4-1 and TRBJ1-2; 7 bases line up with TRBD1. Germline V lookup: CDR1 MGHRA, CDR2 YSYEKL. The CDR3 spans 16 residues. V trimming: 2 bases; J trimming: 4 bases; junction bases outside the gene matches: 10. CDR3 coding DNA: TGCGCCAGCAGCCAACCCGACAGGGCTATTGGCTATGGCTACACCTTC. It yields the protein CASSQPDRAIGYGYTF.

The rearrangement joins TRBV18 to TRBJ2-3; 10 nucleotides line up with TRBD1. Germline lookup yields CDR1 KGHSH and CDR2 LQKENI. The CDR3 is 16 amino acids. The V and J ends lost 3 bases and 6 bases, in that order; junction bases with no gene match: 9. Here the CDR3 reads CASSPLDRGKVDTQYF. CDR3 coding DNA: TGTGCCAGCTCACCTCTGGACAGGGGGAAGGTGGATACGCAGTATTTT.